This T cell receptor beta chain emerged from a study of shared clonotypes between healthy human individuals. General study results and limits: A handful of donors showed sharing of approximately 5% of naive CD4 clonotypes. Sorted-subset samples were not fully sequenced, rarefaction indicated. Non-shared clonotypes were found to have lower generation probabilities than the clonotypes that were shared by all four of the sorted-subset donors.

A note on this clone: Its specificity is unknown. This CDR3 is also generated by other DNA sequences in the sample.

V gave up 0 bases and J gave up 0 bases, with 5 bases separating them. Germline CDR1 is SGHDT and CDR2 is YYEEEE. The CDR3 is made up of 14 amino acids. Data came from immunoSEQ multiplex PCR; TCRdb stores just in-frame clones and leaves some out. The sample has about 2.3 million clones; 85% to 95% are singletons. Sequences were obtained from naive CD4+ T cells from PBMCs. Subset of the sample: CD45RA+ positively selected. The chain links TRBV5-6 to TRBJ2-3; D ambiguous. The origin of this receptor is a man aged 18 to 30 in good health. Some clones in this sample may be carry-over from other donors' samples. CDR3 residues: CASSLAASTDTQYF. The CDR3 coding sequence is TGTGCCAGCAGCTTGGCGGCCAGCACAGATACGCAGTATTTT.